Listed below are T cell receptor beta chains from one sample, sequenced in a study of T cells in tuberculosis. Repertoires were generated with immunoSEQ multiplex PCR, while TCRdb's copy carries only in-frame clones and drops some. The sample yields about 59,000 clones, around 81% seen once. The sample was CD1b-GMM tetramer-negative cells sorted from PBMCs. All receptors derive from an adult woman with latent tuberculosis. The CDR3 runs from the conserved cysteine through the conserved F or W. The D gene is left open where the match is weak. A clone size is listed for some rows: how often the clone was seen (once, few, many), or a class if it is expanded.

j_call | d_call | cdr3_length | v_call | clone_size | cdr3_nt | cdr3_aa
TRBJ1-5 | TRBD1 | 14 | TRBV19 | NA | TGTGCCAGTACCGTTGACAGGGGGAATCAGCCCCAGCATTTT | CASTVDRGNQPQHF
TRBJ2-1 | NA | 14 | TRBV28 | few | TGTGCCAGCAGTTTAGGGCTAGCGAACGGTGAGCAGTTCTTC | CASSLGLANGEQFF
TRBJ1-2 | TRBD1 | 15 | TRBV5-1 | once | TGCGCCAGCAGCGCCACACCGGGACAGGGGGATGGCTACACCTTC | CASSATPGQGDGYTF
TRBJ2-4 | TRBD2 | 18 | TRBV11-2 | NA | TGTGCCAGCAGCTTAGGAGCGGGGGGGCCCGGAGCCAAAAACATTCAGTACTTC | CASSLGAGGPGAKNIQYF
TRBJ1-2 | TRBD1 | 15 | TRBV6-1 | NA | TGTGCCAGCAGTGCCGACAGGGGAGGAAACTATGGCTACACCTTC | CASSADRGGNYGYTF
TRBJ2-1 | TRBD1 | 14 | TRBV5-5 | few | TGTGCCAGCAGCCGTGACAGGGGAGTCAATGAGCAGTTCTTC | CASSRDRGVNEQFF
TRBJ2-1 | TRBD2 | 13 | TRBV7-8 | NA | TGTGCCAGCGCTCGGCGGGGGAACAATGAGCAGTTCTTC | CASARRGNNEQFF
TRBJ2-7 | NA | 14 | TRBV2 | NA | TGTGCCAGCAGTGAAGACGGGAGCCCTAACGAGCAGTACTTC | CASSEDGSPNEQYF
TRBJ2-7 | TRBD2 | 15 | TRBV5-6 | NA | TGTGCCAGCAGCTTGGGCGGGGGGCTCCACTACGAGCAGTACTTC | CASSLGGGLHYEQYF
TRBJ1-3 | NA | 13 | TRBV10-1 | NA | TGCGCCAGCAGTTCGGGATCTGGAAACACCATATATTTT | CASSSGSGNTIYF
TRBJ2-5 | TRBD2 | 16 | TRBV14 | NA | TGTGCCAGCAGCGGCGCGGGAGGGCCGTACCAAGAGACCCAGTACTTC | CASSGAGGPYQETQYF
TRBJ2-5 | NA | 15 | TRBV6-1 | NA | TGTGCCAGCAGTCTTACCGGGAAGGGGGGGGAGACCCAGTACTTC | CASSLTGKGGETQYF
TRBJ2-7 | TRBD2 | 14 | TRBV5-1 | NA | TGCGCCAGCAGCTTGAGTAGCGGGGGCTACGAGCAGTACTTC | CASSLSSGGYEQYF
TRBJ2-2 | NA | 15 | TRBV2 | NA | TGTGCCAGCAGTGGGGAGCTAGGATATACCGGGGAGCTGTTTTTT | CASSGELGYTGELFF
TRBJ2-3 | TRBD2 | 16 | TRBV2 | NA | TGTGCCAGCAGTGCACTCGGACTAGCTAGCACAGATACGCAGTATTTT | CASSALGLASTDTQYF
TRBJ1-5 | NA | 13 | TRBV19 | NA | TGTGCCAGTAGTACTGGTAGAGATCAGCCCCAGCATTTT | CASSTGRDQPQHF
TRBJ2-3 | TRBD2 | 17 | TRBV4-1 | NA | TGCGCCAGCAGCCAGCTAGCGGGAGGCCTATTCACAGATACGCAGTATTTT | CASSQLAGGLFTDTQYF
TRBJ1-4 | NA | 16 | TRBV15 | NA | TGTGCCACCAGCAACACCAAGGGAGGGACTAATGAAAAACTGTTTTTT | CATSNTKGGTNEKLFF
TRBJ2-7 | NA | 13 | TRBV6-4 | few | TGTGCCATGGGGGGAGGGGGCTCCTACGAGCAGTACTTC | CAMGGGGSYEQYF
TRBJ1-1 | NA | 13 | TRBV7-3 | NA | TGTGCCAGCAGCCCACAGATGAACACTGAAGCTTTCTTT | CASSPQMNTEAFF